This is a list of T cell receptor beta chains from one sample in a study of naive and memory T cell subsets. TCRdb reanalysed the UMI-ligation and nested PCR reads using MiXCR and keeps one entry per CDR3 protein. The sample shows over 130,000 distinct CDR3 sequences, 15% to 25% of them seen only once. The sequenced sample consisted of naive CD8+ T cells from blood. The receptors shown here come from a human donor in good health. The CDR3 runs from the conserved cysteine through the conserved F or W. Fields, in order: clone size, V gene, J gene, D gene, CDR3 protein, CDR3 DNA. The D gene is left open where the match is weak. Size is omitted from some rows. Given values are once, few, many or a class for expanded clones.

few	TRBV6-2/TRBV6-3	TRBJ2-7	TRBD2	CASSYPYSGEGRYEQYF	TGTGCCAGCAGTTACCCCTACTCCGGGGAGGGAAGGTACGAGCAGTACTTC
-	TRBV10-3	TRBJ2-3	-	CATRGGGGTDTQYF	TGTGCCACCCGAGGGGGGGGTGGCACAGATACGCAGTATTTT
many	TRBV4-1	TRBJ2-6	-	CASSQDWGGANVLTF	TGCGCCAGCAGCCAAGACTGGGGTGGGGCCAACGTCCTGACTTTC
-	TRBV12-5	TRBJ2-1	-	CASGWTFDRMSSYNEQFF	TGTGCTAGTGGGTGGACCTTCGACAGGATGAGCTCCTACAATGAGCAGTTCTTC
-	TRBV24-1	TRBJ2-7	TRBD1	CATTRTGTEPYEQYF	TGTGCCACCACCCGCACCGGGACAGAGCCCTACGAGCAGTACTTC
-	TRBV7-9	TRBJ2-1	TRBD2	CASSLATGTSDYNEQFF	TGTGCCAGCAGCTTAGCGACCGGGACTAGCGATTACAATGAGCAGTTCTTC
many	TRBV5-1	TRBJ2-1	TRBD2	CASSLWGWREANNEQFF	TGCGCCAGCAGCTTGTGGGGCTGGCGGGAGGCAAACAATGAGCAGTTCTTC
few	TRBV28	TRBJ2-7	-	CASSLGGSGEQYF	TGTGCCAGCAGTTTAGGAGGGTCGGGCGAGCAGTACTTC
few	TRBV19	TRBJ2-7	TRBD2	CASSIGGGLSYEQYF	TGTGCCAGTAGTATTGGCGGGGGGCTCTCCTACGAGCAGTACTTC
-	TRBV7-7	TRBJ2-5	-	CASSLGPTSQETQYF	TGTGCCAGCAGCTTAGGGCCAACCAGCCAAGAGACCCAGTACTTC
few	TRBV11-3	TRBJ2-1	TRBD1	CASSGGQDISDEQFF	TGTGCCAGCAGCGGGGGACAGGATATCTCAGATGAGCAGTTCTTC
-	TRBV6-6	TRBJ2-5	TRBD1	CASSYVRDRGRETQYF	TGTGCCAGCAGTTACGTAAGGGACAGGGGGCGGGAGACCCAGTACTTC
few	TRBV29-1	TRBJ2-7	-	CSVGFDYEQYF	TGCAGCGTTGGCTTCGACTACGAGCAGTACTTC
-	TRBV14	TRBJ2-7	TRBD2	CASSQGTSGNYEQYF	TGTGCCAGCAGCCAAGGGACTAGCGGGAACTACGAGCAGTACTTC
-	TRBV28	TRBJ2-3	-	CASSLTPEDTQYF	TGTGCCAGCAGTCTAACGCCCGAAGATACGCAGTATTTT
few	TRBV7-2	TRBJ2-7	TRBD2	CASSLGTSGRIEQYF	TGTGCCAGCAGCCTTGGGACTAGCGGGAGAATCGAGCAGTACTTC